The rows below give T cell receptor beta chains drawn from one sample of a study of T cell responses to AZD1222 COVID-19 vaccine. Produced via immunoSEQ multiplex PCR; TCRdb's table is partial and in-frame only. This table has some 71,000 clones, 84% appearing once. This sample comprised peripheral blood, obtained on day 0 of AZD1222 vaccination. These receptors were taken from an adult in good health. CDR3s leave out the opening cysteine and the closing phenylalanine or tryptophan. D genes are given only for firm matches. Expanded clones get a size class; other rows say once, few or many, or leave the size out.

CDR3aa | abundance | j_gene | v_gene | d_gene
ATSSYLKTGYQETQY | NA | TRBJ2-5 | TRBV15 | TRBD1
ASSLGQGRTNTIY | NA | TRBJ1-3 | TRBV5-1 | TRBD1
ASSLNGFTEAF | NA | TRBJ1-1 | TRBV7-7 | NA
ASSEAKGTISETQY | NA | TRBJ2-5 | TRBV6-1 | NA
ASSGATGRITEAF | NA | TRBJ1-1 | TRBV7-8 | NA
ASSQGEGRNTGELF | NA | TRBJ2-2 | TRBV4-3 | NA
ASSQDFQTYGYT | NA | TRBJ1-2 | TRBV4-1 | NA
ASSPTVDTQY | once | TRBJ2-3 | TRBV18 | NA
ASSVQGTGELF | NA | TRBJ2-2 | TRBV5-1 | NA
ASSERQGRSGNTIY | few | TRBJ1-3 | TRBV5-4 | TRBD1
ASSLNGLDQETQY | NA | TRBJ2-5 | TRBV27 | NA
ASSRGVGSNQPQH | NA | TRBJ1-5 | TRBV27 | NA
AISSPTGSGANVLT | NA | TRBJ2-6 | TRBV10-3 | TRBD1
ASSPTGVKGYEQY | NA | TRBJ2-7 | TRBV28 | NA
ASSAFSSNSPLH | NA | TRBJ1-6 | TRBV9 | NA
AWSVKGAPGGAF | few | TRBJ1-1 | TRBV30 | NA
ASSLSGGQPQH | NA | TRBJ1-5 | TRBV7-8 | NA
ASSPQGVYGYT | NA | TRBJ1-2 | TRBV12-3/TRBV12-4 | TRBD1
ASSPAGTGDREQY | NA | TRBJ2-7 | TRBV18 | TRBD1
ASSSGYLNTEAF | NA | TRBJ1-1 | TRBV5-1 | NA
ASSPTGGHEQF | NA | TRBJ2-1 | TRBV2 | NA
ASSVVAQLSNEQF | NA | TRBJ2-1 | TRBV9 | NA
ASSHGSGEIYGYT | NA | TRBJ1-2 | TRBV7-9 | NA
ASSLTTGWGTEAF | NA | TRBJ1-1 | TRBV5-6 | TRBD1
ASSITGQINEKLF | NA | TRBJ1-4 | TRBV19 | NA
ASTAGGASYT | once | TRBJ1-2 | TRBV6-5 | TRBD1
ASSSSWQNQETQY | NA | TRBJ2-5 | TRBV27 | NA
ASSLTPGLAMTDTQY | NA | TRBJ2-3 | TRBV4-1 | TRBD2
ASSQGLEQF | NA | TRBJ2-1 | TRBV18 | NA
ASSETSGGVSDNEQF | few | TRBJ2-1 | TRBV3-1/TRBV3-2 | TRBD2
ASTLTGINYGYT | NA | TRBJ1-2 | TRBV6-5 | TRBD1
ASSQGGYFDGYT | NA | TRBJ1-2 | TRBV4-2 | NA
ASSGLAVSYNEQF | few | TRBJ2-1 | TRBV19 | TRBD2
ASSFPGNQPQH | NA | TRBJ1-5 | TRBV28 | NA
SVARDVNQPQH | NA | TRBJ1-5 | TRBV29-1 | NA
ASSVGQGAWEQY | once | TRBJ2-7 | TRBV9 | TRBD1
ASRRQGGWEQY | NA | TRBJ2-7 | TRBV4-2 | TRBD1
ASSSSGAISAGYT | NA | TRBJ1-2 | TRBV7-2 | NA
ASSWPGQGTYEQY | NA | TRBJ2-7 | TRBV7-9 | TRBD1
ASSRTVRNSPLH | NA | TRBJ1-6 | TRBV6-5 | NA
ASSLTQATGELF | NA | TRBJ2-2 | TRBV7-3 | NA
ASSYWTGGHTEAF | NA | TRBJ1-1 | TRBV19 | TRBD1
ASSYSSAQGGTEAF | NA | TRBJ1-1 | TRBV6-5 | TRBD1
AWSRAGGIYEQY | once | TRBJ2-7 | TRBV30 | TRBD1
ASSLSGGRNAF | NA | TRBJ1-1 | TRBV28 | NA
ASSVELASTDTQY | NA | TRBJ2-3 | TRBV9 | NA
ASNTQGGSYNEQF | once | TRBJ2-1 | TRBV2 | TRBD1
SVAEMGNQPQH | NA | TRBJ1-5 | TRBV29-1 | NA
ASSRQTGGMGQPQH | NA | TRBJ1-5 | TRBV27 | TRBD1